This T cell receptor (beta chain) was captured by sequencing in a study of blood T cell repertoires in COVID-19. Whole-study context: Italy, Spain and the United States were the sources of the convalescent and acute COVID-19 samples. PBMCs, B-cell-depleted T cells, or T cells provided the cDNA or gDNA that made up the material.

V was cut by 5 bases and J by 5 bases, with 13 bases left in between. Germline V lookup: CDR1 MDHEN, CDR2 SYDVKM. CDR3 length: 14 amino acids. In the original workflow: Amplification from reference gene primers served as the basis for estimated nucleated cell counts. Using immunoSEQ multiplex PCR, the repertoire was profiled, and TCRdb retains in-frame clones only, with some absent. That table is the source of V, J and clone size, and D and trimming were worked out from the DNA. Found here are 200,000 to 300,000 clones, around 81% of them singletons; the top ten hold roughly 2%. V is TRBV28 and J is TRBJ2-1; no firm D call. The sequence came from a man aged 25 to 45 who had recovered from COVID-19. Sequences were obtained from peripheral blood. CDR3 region: CASSPPVVNNEQFF. The CDR3 DNA reads TGTGCCAGCAGTCCACCTGTAGTCAACAATGAGCAGTTCTTC.